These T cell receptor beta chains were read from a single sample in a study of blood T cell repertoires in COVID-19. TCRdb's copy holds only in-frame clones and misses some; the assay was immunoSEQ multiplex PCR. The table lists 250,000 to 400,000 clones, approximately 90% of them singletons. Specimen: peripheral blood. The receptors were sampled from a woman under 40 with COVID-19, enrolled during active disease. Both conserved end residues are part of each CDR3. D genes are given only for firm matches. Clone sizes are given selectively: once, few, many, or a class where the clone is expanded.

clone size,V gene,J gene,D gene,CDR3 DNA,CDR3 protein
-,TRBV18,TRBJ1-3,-,TGTGCCAGCTCACCGCCAGGGACTGCTGGAAACACCATATATTTT,CASSPPGTAGNTIYF
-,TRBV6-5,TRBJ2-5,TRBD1,TGTGCCACCCGAAGGGACAGAGGGGAGACCCAGTACTTC,CATRRDRGETQYF
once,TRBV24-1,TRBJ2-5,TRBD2,TGTGCCACCAGTGATACCGGGACTAGCGGTGAGGCCCAGTACTTC,CATSDTGTSGEAQYF
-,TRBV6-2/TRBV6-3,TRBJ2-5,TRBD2,TGTGCCAGCAGTCGAGGCGCGGCGGGGAGGGGAGAGACCCAGTACTTC,CASSRGAAGRGETQYF
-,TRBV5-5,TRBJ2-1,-,TGTGCCAGCAGCTTGGGACCGGGTTCCTACAATGAGCAGTTCTTC,CASSLGPGSYNEQFF
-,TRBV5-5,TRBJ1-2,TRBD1,TGTGCCAGCAGCTTAAACAGGGGTAACTATGGCTACACCTTC,CASSLNRGNYGYTF
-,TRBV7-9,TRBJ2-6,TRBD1,TGTGCCAGCACCCAAAATCGACAGGGGGCACTATCGGGGGCCAACGTCCTGACTTTC,CASTQNRQGALSGANVLTF
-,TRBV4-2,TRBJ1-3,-,TGTGCCAGCAGCCCTAAGGGGGACAACTCTGGAAACACCATATATTTT,CASSPKGDNSGNTIYF
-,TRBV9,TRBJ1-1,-,TGTGCCAGCAGCGAAACAGGGTACGCTGAAGCTTTCTTT,CASSETGYAEAFF
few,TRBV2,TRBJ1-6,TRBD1,TGTGCCAGCAGTAAACAGGGGGCCCAGAATAATTCACCCCTCCACTTT,CASSKQGAQNNSPLHF
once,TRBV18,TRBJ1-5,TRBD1,TGTGCCAGCTCAATGGGACAGGGATTTTATCAGCCCCAGCATTTT,CASSMGQGFYQPQHF
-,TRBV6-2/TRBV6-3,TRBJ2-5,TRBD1,TGTGCCAGCAGTTTTCCCGGGACAGCCGTTAAAGAGACCCAGTACTTC,CASSFPGTAVKETQYF
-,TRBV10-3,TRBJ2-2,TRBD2,TGTGCCACCCTAGCGGGGGGGACCGGGGAGCTGTTTTTT,CATLAGGTGELFF
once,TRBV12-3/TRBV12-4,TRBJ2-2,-,TGTGCCAGCAGTCCCCCCTCAGGCGGGGAGCTGTTTTTT,CASSPPSGGELFF
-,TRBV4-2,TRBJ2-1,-,TGTGCCAGCAGCCATTTCATAGCGGTGGGAGACAATGAGCAGTTCTTC,CASSHFIAVGDNEQFF
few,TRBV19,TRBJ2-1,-,TGTGCCAGTAGAGCGACCAGCATTTCCTACAATGAGCAGTTCTTC,CASRATSISYNEQFF
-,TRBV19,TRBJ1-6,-,TGTGCCAGTAAGGACACCCTTGGTTCACCCCTCCACTTT,CASKDTLGSPLHF
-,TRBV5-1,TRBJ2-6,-,TGCGCCAGCAGCTTGGACAGGCAGAGGTCTGGGGCCAACGTCCTGACTTTC,CASSLDRQRSGANVLTF
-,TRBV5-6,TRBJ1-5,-,TGTGCCAGCAGCTTGGCCGGGGGGCTCGGAATCATGGTCCAGCATTTT,CASSLAGGLGIMVQHF
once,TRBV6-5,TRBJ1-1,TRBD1,TGTGCCAGCAGGGGACAGGGAATGAACACTGAAGCTTTCTTT,CASRGQGMNTEAFF
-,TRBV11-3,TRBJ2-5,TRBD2,TGTGCCAGCAGCCTCCGGACTAGCGGGGGCCACCAAGAGACCCAGTACTTC,CASSLRTSGGHQETQYF
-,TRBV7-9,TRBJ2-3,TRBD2,TGTGCCAGCAGCTTGGGACTAGTTAGAGATCGTCTCCCAGATACGCAGTATTTT,CASSLGLVRDRLPDTQYF
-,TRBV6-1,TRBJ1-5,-,TGTGCCAGCAGTGAAGAACCAGGTCAGCCCCAGCATTTT,CASSEEPGQPQHF
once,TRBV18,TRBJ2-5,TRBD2,TGTGCCAGCTCATCAATGACTAGCCAAGGGGAGACCCAGTACTTC,CASSSMTSQGETQYF
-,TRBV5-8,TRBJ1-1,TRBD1,TGTGCCAGCAGCCCTGGGACAGGGACGGCCACTGAAGCTTTCTTT,CASSPGTGTATEAFF
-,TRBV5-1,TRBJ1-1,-,TGCGCCAGCAGCTTGGGGGGGCGGTCGAATGCTTTCTTT,CASSLGGRSNAFF
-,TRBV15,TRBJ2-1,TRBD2,TGTGCCACCAGCAGAGGGAGCGGGGGGGCATACAATGAGCAGTTCTTC,CATSRGSGGAYNEQFF